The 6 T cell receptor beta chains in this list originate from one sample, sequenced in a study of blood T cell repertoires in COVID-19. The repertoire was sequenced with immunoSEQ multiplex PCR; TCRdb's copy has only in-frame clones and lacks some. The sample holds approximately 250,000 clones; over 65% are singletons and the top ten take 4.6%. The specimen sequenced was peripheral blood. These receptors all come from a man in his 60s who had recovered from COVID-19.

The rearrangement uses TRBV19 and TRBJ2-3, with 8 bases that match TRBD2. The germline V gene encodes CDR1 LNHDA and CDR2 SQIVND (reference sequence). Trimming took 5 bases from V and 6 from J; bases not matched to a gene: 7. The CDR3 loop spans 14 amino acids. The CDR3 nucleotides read TGTGCCAGTAGTCCCACGGGAGGGCTGGATACGCAGTATTTT. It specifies CASSPTGGLDTQYF.

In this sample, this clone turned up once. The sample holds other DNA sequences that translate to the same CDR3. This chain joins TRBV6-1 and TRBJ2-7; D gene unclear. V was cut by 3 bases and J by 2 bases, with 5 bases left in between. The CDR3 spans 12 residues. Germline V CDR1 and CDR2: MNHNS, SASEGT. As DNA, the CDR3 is TGTGCCAGCAGTGAGACTCCCTACGAGCAGTACTTC. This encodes CASSETPYEQYF.

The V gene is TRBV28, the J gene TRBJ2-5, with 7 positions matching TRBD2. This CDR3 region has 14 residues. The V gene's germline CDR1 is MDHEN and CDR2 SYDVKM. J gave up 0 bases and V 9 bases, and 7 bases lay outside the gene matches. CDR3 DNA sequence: TGTGCCAGTCGATCGCGGGGGTACCAAGAGACCCAGTACTTC. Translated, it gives CASRSRGYQETQYF.

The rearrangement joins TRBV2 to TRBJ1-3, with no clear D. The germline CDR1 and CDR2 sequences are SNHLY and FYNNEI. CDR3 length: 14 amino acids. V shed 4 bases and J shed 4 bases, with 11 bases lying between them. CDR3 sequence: CASSGSGLGNTIYF. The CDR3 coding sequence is TGTGCCAGCAGTGGATCCGGGTTAGGAAACACCATATATTTT.

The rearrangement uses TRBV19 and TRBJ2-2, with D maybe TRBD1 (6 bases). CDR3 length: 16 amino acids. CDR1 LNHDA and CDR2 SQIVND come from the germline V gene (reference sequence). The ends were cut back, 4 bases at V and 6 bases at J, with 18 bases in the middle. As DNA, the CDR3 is TGTGCCAGTAGTAGCCCCAGGGGATTCATTTCCGGGGAGCTGTTTTTT. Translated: CASSSPRGFISGELFF.

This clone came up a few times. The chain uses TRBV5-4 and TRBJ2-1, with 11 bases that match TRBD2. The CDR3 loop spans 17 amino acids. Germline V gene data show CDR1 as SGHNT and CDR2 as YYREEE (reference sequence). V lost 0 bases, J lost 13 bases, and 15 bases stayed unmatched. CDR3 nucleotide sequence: TGTGCCAGCAGCTTGGCCGGGGGGCTAGCGGGAGGTTTTGAACAGTTCTTC. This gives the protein CASSLAGGLAGGFEQFF.